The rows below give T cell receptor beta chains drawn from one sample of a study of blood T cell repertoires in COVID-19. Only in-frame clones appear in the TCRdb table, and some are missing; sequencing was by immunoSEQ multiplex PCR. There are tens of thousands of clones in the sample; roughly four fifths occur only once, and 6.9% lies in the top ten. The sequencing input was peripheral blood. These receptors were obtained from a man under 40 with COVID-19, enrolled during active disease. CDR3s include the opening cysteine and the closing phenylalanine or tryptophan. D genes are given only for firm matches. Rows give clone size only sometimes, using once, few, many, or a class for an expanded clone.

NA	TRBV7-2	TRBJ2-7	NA	CASSPSPGFSYEQYF	TGTGCCAGCAGCCCGTCACCGGGATTCTCCTACGAGCAGTACTTC
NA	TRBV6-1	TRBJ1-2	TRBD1	CASSEAGVKGAGYTF	TGTGCCAGCAGTGAAGCGGGGGTGAAGGGGGCTGGCTACACCTTC
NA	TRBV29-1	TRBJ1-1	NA	CSVHRDIFLNTEAFF	TGCAGCGTTCACAGGGACATCTTTCTGAACACTGAAGCTTTCTTT
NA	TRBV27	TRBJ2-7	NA	CASSLSRGYEQYF	TGTGCCAGCAGTTTATCGAGGGGGTACGAGCAGTACTTC
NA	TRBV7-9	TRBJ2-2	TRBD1	CASSFHRGAPRELFF	TGTGCCAGCAGCTTCCACAGGGGGGCCCCGCGGGAGCTGTTTTTT
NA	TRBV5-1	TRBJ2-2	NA	CASSLALALNTGELFF	TGCGCCAGCAGCTTGGCCCTAGCGCTGAACACCGGGGAGCTGTTTTTT
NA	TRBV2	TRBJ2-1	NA	CASSEGREQFF	TGTGCCAGCAGTGAAGGCAGGGAGCAGTTCTTC
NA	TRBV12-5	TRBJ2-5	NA	CASGFRRAETQYF	TGTGCTAGTGGTTTTAGGCGGGCCGAGACCCAGTACTTC
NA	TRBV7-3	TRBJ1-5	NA	CASSLGPSNQPQHF	TGTGCCAGCAGCTTGGGGCCAAGCAATCAGCCCCAGCATTTT
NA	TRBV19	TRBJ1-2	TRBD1	CASNPTGTGGNGYTF	TGTGCCTCCAACCCCACTGGGACAGGGGGCAATGGCTACACCTTC
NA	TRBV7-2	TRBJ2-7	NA	CASSSLRQDYEQYF	TGTGCCAGCAGCTCCCTCCGACAGGACTACGAGCAGTACTTC
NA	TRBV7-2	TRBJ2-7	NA	CASSLGFGGEQYF	TGTGCCAGCAGCTTAGGTTTTGGCGGAGAGCAGTACTTC
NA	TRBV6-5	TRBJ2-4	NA	CASSYAQRANIQYF	TGTGCCAGCAGTTACGCCCAGCGGGCGAACATTCAGTACTTC
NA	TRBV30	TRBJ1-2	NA	CAWSVGGGGDIYGYTF	TGTGCCTGGAGTGTTGGTGGAGGGGGGGACATCTATGGCTACACCTTC
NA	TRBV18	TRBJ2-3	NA	CASSPRGGDRGADTQYF	TGTGCCAGCTCACCCCGGGGGGGGGACAGAGGAGCAGATACGCAGTATTTT
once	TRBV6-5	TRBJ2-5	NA	CASIPGGGETQYF	TGTGCCAGCATCCCCGGGGGTGGGGAGACCCAGTACTTC
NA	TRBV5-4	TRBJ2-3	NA	CASSFGTPATDTQYF	TGTGCCAGCAGCTTCGGGACTCCGGCGACAGATACGCAGTATTTT